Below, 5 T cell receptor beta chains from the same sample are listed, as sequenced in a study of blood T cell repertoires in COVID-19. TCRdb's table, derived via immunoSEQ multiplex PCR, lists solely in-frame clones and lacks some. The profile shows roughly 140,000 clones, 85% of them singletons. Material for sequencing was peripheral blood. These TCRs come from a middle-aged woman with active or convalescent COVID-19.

This CDR3 reads CASSQRGMGPLGDTQYF. CDR3 DNA: TGTGCCAGCAGTCAAAGGGGGATGGGTCCCTTGGGAGATACGCAGTATTTT. The genes are TRBV7-9 and TRBJ2-3; possible D gene TRBD1, 6 bases. CDR1 and CDR2 (germline): SEHNR, FQNEAQ (reference sequence). The CDR3 spans 17 residues. The ends were cut back, 6 bases at V and 5 bases at J, with 24 bases in the middle.

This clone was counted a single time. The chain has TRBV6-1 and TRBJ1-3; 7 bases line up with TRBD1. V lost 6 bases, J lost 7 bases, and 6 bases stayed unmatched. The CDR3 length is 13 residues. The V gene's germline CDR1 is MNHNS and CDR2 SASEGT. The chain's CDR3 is CASRDRVENTIYF. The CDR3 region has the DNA TGTGCCAGCAGAGACAGGGTTGAGAACACCATATATTTT.

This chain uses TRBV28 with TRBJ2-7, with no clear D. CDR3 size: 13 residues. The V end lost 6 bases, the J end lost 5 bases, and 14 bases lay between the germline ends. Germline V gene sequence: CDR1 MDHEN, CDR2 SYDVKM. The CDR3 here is CASSPLFRDEQYF. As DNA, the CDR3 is TGTGCCAGCAGCCCCCTCTTCCGAGACGAGCAGTACTTC.

Here the CDR3 reads CSARHSGYTF. The CDR3 DNA reads as TGCAGTGCTAGGCACAGCGGCTACACCTTC. The chain is built from TRBV20-1 and TRBJ1-2; no definite D call. The V gene lost 3 bases and the J gene lost 8 bases, with 7 bases spanning the gap. Germline-derived CDR1 and CDR2 are DFQATT and SNEGSKA (reference sequence). The CDR3 covers 10 residues.

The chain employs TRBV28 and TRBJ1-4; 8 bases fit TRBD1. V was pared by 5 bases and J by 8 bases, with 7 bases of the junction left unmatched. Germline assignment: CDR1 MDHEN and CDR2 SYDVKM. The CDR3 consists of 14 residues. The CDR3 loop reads CASSTPTGVEKLFF. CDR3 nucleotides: TGTGCCAGCAGTACGCCGACAGGGGTGGAAAAACTGTTTTTT.